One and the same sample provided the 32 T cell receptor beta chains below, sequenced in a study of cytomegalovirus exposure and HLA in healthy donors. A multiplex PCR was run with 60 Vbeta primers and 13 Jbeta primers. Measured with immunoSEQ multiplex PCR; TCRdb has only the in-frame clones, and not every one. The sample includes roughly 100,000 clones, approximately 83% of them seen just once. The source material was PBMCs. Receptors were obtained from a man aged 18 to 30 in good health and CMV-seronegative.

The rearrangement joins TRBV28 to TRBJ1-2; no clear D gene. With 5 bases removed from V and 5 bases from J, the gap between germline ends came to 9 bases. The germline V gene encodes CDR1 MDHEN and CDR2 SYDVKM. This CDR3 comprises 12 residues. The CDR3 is CASSLDTYGYTF. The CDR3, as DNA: TGTGCCAGCAGTCTCGACACTTATGGCTACACCTTC.

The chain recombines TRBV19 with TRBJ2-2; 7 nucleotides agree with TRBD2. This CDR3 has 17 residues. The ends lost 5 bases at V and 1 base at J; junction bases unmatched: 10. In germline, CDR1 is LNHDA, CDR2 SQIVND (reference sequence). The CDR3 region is CASSHLGQRENTGELFF. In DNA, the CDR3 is TGTGCCAGTAGTCACCTTGGCCAGCGGGAGAACACCGGGGAGCTGTTTTTT.

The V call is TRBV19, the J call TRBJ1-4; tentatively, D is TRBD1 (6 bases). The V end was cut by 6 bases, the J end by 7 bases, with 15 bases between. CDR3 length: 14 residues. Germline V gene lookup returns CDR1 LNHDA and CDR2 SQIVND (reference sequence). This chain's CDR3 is CASRKGQQGEKLFF. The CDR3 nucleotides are TGTGCCAGTAGAAAGGGGCAACAGGGTGAAAAACTGTTTTTT. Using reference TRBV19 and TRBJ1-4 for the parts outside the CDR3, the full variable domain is DGGITQSPKYLFRKEGQNVTLSCEQNLNHDAMYWYRQDPGQGLRLIYYSQIVNDFQKGDIAEGYSVSREKKESFPLTVTSAQKNPTAFYLCASRKGQQGEKLFFGSGTQLSVL.

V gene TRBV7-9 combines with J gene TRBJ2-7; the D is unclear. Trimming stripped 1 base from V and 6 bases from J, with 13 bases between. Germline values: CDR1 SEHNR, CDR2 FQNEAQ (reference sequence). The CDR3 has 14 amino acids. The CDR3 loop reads CASSLVERLGEQYF. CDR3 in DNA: TGTGCCAGCAGCTTAGTTGAGAGGCTGGGCGAGCAGTACTTC.

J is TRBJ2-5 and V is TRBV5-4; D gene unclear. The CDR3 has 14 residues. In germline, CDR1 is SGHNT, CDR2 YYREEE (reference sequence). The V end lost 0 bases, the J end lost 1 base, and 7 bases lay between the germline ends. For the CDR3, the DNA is TGTGCCAGCAGCTTGGACGCCAGCCAAGAGACCCAGTACTTC. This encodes CASSLDASQETQYF.

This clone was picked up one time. CDR3 DNA sequence: TGTGCCAGCAGTCCCTACACGGGGGTAGCCGGGGCCTACGAGCAGTACTTC. Residues: CASSPYTGVAGAYEQYF. V and J are TRBV28 and TRBJ2-7; weak D call: TRBD2 (6 bases). Germline V gene sequence: CDR1 MDHEN, CDR2 SYDVKM. V gave up 5 bases and J gave up 2 bases, with 22 bases separating them. The CDR3 has 17 amino acids.

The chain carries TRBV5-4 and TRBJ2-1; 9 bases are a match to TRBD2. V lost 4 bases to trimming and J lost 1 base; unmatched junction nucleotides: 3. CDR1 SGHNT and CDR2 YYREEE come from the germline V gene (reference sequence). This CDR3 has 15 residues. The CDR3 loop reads CASSLTSGSYNEQFF. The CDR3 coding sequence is TGTGCCAGCAGCCTAACTAGCGGGTCCTACAATGAGCAGTTCTTC.

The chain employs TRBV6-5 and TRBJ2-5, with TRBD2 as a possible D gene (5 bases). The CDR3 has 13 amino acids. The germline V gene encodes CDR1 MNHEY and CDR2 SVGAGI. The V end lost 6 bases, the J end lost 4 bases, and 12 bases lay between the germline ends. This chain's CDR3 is CASRRGQRETQYF. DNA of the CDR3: TGTGCCAGCAGACGGGGTCAGAGAGAGACCCAGTACTTC.

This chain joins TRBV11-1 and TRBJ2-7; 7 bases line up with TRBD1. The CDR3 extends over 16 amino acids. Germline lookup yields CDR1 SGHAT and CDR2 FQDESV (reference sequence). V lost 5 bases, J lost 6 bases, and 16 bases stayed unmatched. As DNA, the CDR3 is TGTGCCAGCAGCCCCGTCCTGACAGGGTGGCATGGCGAGCAGTACTTC. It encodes CASSPVLTGWHGEQYF.

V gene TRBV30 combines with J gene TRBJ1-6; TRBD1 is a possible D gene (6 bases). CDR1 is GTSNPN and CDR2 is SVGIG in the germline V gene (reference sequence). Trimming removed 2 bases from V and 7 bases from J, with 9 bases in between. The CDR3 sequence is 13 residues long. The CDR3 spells CAWSTGTNSPLHF. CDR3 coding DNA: TGTGCCTGGAGTACAGGGACGAATTCACCCCTCCACTTT.

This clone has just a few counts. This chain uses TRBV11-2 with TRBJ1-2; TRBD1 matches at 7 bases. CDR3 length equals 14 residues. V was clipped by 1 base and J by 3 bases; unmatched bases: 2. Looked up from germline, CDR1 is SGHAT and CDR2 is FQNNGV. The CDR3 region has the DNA TGTGCCAGCAGCTTAGGACAGGGTTACTATGGCTACACCTTC. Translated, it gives CASSLGQGYYGYTF.

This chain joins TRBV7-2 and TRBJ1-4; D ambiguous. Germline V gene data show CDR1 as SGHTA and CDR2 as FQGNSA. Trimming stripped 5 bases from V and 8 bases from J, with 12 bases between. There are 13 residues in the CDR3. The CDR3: CASSPALGEKLFF. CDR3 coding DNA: TGTGCCAGCAGCCCGGCCCTCGGGGAAAAACTGTTTTTT.

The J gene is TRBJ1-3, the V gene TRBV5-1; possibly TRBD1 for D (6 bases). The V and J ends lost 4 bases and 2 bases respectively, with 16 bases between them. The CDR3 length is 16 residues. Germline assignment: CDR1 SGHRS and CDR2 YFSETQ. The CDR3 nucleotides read TGCGCCAGCAGCACTAATCCAGGGGTGGCTGGAAACACCATATATTTT. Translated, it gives CASSTNPGVAGNTIYF.

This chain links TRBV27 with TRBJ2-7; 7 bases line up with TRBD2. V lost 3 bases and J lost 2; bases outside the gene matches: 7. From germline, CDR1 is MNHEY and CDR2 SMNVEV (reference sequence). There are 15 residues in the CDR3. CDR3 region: CASSLIGGGTYEQYF. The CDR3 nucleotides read TGTGCCAGCAGTTTGATTGGGGGGGGTACCTACGAGCAGTACTTC.

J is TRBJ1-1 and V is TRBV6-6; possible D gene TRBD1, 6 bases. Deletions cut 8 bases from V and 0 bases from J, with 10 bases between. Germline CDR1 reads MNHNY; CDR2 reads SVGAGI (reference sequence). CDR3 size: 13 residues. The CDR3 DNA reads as TGTGCCAGCGGCAGGGGTATGAACACTGAAGCTTTCTTT. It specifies CASGRGMNTEAFF.

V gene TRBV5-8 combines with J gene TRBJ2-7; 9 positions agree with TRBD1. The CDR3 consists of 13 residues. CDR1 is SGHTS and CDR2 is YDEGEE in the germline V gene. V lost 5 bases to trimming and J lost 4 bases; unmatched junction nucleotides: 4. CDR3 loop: CASRRQGEYEQYF. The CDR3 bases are TGTGCCAGCAGGAGACAGGGGGAGTACGAGCAGTACTTC.

The CDR3 here is CAISESAVLNTEAFF. The CDR3 DNA sequence: TGTGCCATCAGTGAGTCTGCAGTATTGAACACTGAAGCTTTCTTT. V is TRBV10-3 and J is TRBJ1-1; D is ambiguous. Trimming removed 0 bases at V and 0 bases at J, with 8 bases between. The CDR3 is 15 amino acids. Germline-derived CDR1 and CDR2 are ENHRY and SYGVKD.

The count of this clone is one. CDR3 nucleotide sequence: TGTGCCAGCAGTGACAGGGGGGTTACTGAAGCTTTCTTT. It yields the protein CASSDRGVTEAFF. The chain is built from TRBV6-1 and TRBJ1-1; 7 bases are shared with TRBD1. Trimming at V came to 3 bases and at J to 5 bases, leaving 3 bases not matched to a gene. The CDR3 spans 13 residues. Germline CDR1 and CDR2: MNHNS and SASEGT.

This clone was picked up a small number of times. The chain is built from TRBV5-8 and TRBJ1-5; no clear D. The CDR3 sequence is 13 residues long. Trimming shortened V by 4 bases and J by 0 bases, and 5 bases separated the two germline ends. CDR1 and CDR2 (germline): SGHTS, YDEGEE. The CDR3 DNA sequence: TGTGCCAGCAGCCTGTATAGCAATCAGCCCCAGCATTTT. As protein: CASSLYSNQPQHF. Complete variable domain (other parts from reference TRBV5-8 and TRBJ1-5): EAGVTQSPTHLIKTRGQQATLRCSPISGHTSVYWYQQALGLGLQFLLWYDEGEERNRGNFPPRFSGRQFPNYSSELNVNALELEDSALYLCASSLYSNQPQHFGDGTRLSIL.

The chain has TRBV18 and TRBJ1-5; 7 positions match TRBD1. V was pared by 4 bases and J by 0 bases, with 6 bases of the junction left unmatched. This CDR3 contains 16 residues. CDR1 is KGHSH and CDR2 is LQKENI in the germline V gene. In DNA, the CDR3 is TGTGCCAGCTCACGATCGACAGGGTATAGCAATCAGCCCCAGCATTTT. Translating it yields CASSRSTGYSNQPQHF.

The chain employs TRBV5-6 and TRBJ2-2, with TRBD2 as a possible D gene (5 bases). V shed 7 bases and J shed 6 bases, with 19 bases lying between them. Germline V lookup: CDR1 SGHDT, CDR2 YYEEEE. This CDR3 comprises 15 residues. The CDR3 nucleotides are TGTGCCAGCGACATCGGACGGGGTGGATCCGGGGAGCTGTTTTTT. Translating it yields CASDIGRGGSGELFF. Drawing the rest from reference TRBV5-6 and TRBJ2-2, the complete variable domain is DAGVTQSPTHLIKTRGQQVTLRCSPKSGHDTVSWYQQALGQGPQFIFQYYEEEERQRGNFPDRFSGHQFPNYSSELNVNALLLGDSALYLCASDIGRGGSGELFFGEGSRLTVL.

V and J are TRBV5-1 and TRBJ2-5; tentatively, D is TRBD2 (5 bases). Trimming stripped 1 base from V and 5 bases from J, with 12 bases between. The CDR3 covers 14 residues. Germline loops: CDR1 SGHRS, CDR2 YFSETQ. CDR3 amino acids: CASSLSASLETQYF. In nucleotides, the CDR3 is TGCGCCAGCAGCTTGTCGGCTAGCCTTGAGACCCAGTACTTC.

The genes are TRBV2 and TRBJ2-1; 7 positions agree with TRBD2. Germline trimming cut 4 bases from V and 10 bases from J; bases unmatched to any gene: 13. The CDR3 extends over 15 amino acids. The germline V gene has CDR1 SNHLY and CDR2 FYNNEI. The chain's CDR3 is CASSALGGSSQEQFF. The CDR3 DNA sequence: TGTGCCAGCAGTGCCCTGGGAGGGAGCAGCCAGGAGCAGTTCTTC.

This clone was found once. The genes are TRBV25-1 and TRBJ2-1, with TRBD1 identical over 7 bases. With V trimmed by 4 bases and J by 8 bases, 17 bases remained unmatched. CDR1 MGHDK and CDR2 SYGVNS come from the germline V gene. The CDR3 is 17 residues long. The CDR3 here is CASSGPIGGGLGDEQFF. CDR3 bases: TGTGCCAGCAGTGGCCCCATAGGGGGCGGTCTTGGTGATGAGCAGTTCTTC.

Here the CDR3 reads CASSPPRRDEQFF. CDR3 in DNA: TGTGCCAGCAGCCCGCCACGCCGGGATGAGCAGTTCTTC. J is TRBJ2-1 and V is TRBV7-9; no firm D call. This CDR3 is 13 amino acids long. Germline V gives CDR1 SEHNR, CDR2 FQNEAQ (reference sequence). V was trimmed by 5 bases and J by 8 bases, leaving 13 bases between them.

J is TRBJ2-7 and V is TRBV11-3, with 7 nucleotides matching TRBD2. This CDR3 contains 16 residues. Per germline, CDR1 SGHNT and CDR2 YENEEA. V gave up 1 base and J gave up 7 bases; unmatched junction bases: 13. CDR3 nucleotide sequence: TGTGCCAGCAGCTTAGGGCCGTGGGCTAGCGGATGGGAGCAGTACTTC. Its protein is CASSLGPWASGWEQYF.

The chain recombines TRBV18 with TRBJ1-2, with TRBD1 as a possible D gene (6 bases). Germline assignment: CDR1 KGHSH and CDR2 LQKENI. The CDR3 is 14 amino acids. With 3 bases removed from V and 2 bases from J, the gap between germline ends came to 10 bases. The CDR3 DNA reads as TGTGCCAGCTCACCGACAGGAGAAAACTATGGCTACACCTTC. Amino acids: CASSPTGENYGYTF.

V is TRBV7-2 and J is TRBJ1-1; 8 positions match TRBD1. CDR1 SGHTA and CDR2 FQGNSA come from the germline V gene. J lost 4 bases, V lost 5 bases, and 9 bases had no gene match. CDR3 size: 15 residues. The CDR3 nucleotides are TGTGCCAGCAGCCCCCAGGGGGCGCGTGGCACTGAAGCTTTCTTT. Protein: CASSPQGARGTEAFF.

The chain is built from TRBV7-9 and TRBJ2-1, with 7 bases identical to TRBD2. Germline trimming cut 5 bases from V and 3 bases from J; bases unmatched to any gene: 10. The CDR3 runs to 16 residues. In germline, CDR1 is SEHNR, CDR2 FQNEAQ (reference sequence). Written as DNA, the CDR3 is TGTGCCAGCAGCGCCTCCCAGGCGGGAGTCTACAATGAGCAGTTCTTC. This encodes CASSASQAGVYNEQFF.

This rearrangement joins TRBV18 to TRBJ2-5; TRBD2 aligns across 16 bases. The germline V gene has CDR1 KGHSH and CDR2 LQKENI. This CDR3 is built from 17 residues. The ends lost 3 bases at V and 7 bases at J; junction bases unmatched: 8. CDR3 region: CASSPGLAGGPVATQYF. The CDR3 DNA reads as TGTGCCAGCTCACCGGGACTAGCGGGAGGGCCGGTCGCGACCCAGTACTTC.

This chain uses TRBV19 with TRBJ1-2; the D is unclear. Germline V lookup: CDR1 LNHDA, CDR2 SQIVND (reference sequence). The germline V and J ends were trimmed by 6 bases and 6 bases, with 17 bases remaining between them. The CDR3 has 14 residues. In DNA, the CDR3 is TGTGCCAGTAGCCACCGGGATGGCTTGGATGGCTACACCTTC. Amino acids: CASSHRDGLDGYTF.

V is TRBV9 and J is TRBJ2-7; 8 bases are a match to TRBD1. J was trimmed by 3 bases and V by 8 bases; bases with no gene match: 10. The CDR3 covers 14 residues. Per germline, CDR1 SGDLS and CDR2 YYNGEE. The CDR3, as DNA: TGTGCCAGTAACTTCCAGGGGGCAGGCTACGAGCAGTACTTC. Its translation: CASNFQGAGYEQYF.